Sequencing of this TCR beta chain was carried out in a study of OX40 agonist ivuxolimab in advanced cancers. Whole-study results and caveats: The CD4+ and CD8+ T cells in the blood had expanded clonally by week 6 at 0.1 to 3.0 mg/kg. It was also the case that some nonresponders had low normalized T-cell clonal expansion.

Germline-derived CDR1 and CDR2 are MNHNS and SASEGT. The CDR3 runs 15 residues. The junction had 6 bases not matched to a gene; V was cut back by 3 bases and J by 4 bases. Collection of blood occurred at baseline, at cycle 4 day 1, and at cycle 7 day 1. The repertoire was sequenced with immunoSEQ multiplex PCR; TCRdb's copy has only in-frame clones and lacks some. The sample includes about 55,000 clones, about 88% of them seen just once. Regarding this clone: The antigen is unknown.

The receptor was isolated from an adult with an advanced solid tumor such as melanoma, head and neck, liver or kidney cancer. The input for sequencing was CD4+ or CD8+ T cells sorted from blood, taken in a trial of the OX40 agonist ivuxolimab. The V and J genes are TRBV6-1 and TRBJ2-1, with 7 nucleotides matching TRBD2. The CDR3 nucleotides are TGTGCCAGCAGTGATCCGGGACTATTTTACAATGAGCAGTTCTTC. This sequence encodes CASSDPGLFYNEQFF.